Listed below are T cell receptor beta chains from one sample, sequenced in a study of identifying expanded T cells in peripheral blood. Some clones are missing from TCRdb's copy, which holds only in-frame ones; the method was immunoSEQ multiplex PCR. The table shows 58,000 or so clones, with around four fifths occurring only once. Sample: blood. Receptor source: a person between 18 and 75 years old in good health. CDR3s include the opening cysteine and the closing phenylalanine or tryptophan. The D gene is left open where the match is weak. Part of the rows lack a size; the others show once, few, many or a class for expanded clones.

len | abundance | j_gene | d_gene | v_gene | CDR3aa | CDR3nt
15 | . | TRBJ2-5 | TRBD1 | TRBV5-4 | CASSRKRQGEETQYF | TGTGCCAGCAGCCGTAAAAGGCAGGGGGAAGAGACCCAGTACTTC
15 | . | TRBJ2-5 | TRBD1 | TRBV30 | CAWNPTGALQETQYF | TGTGCCTGGAACCCAACAGGGGCCCTACAAGAGACCCAGTACTTC
16 | . | TRBJ1-2 | . | TRBV27 | CASSPHEGPSGYGYTF | TGTGCCAGCAGTCCACACGAAGGGCCCTCGGGCTATGGCTACACCTTC
15 | . | TRBJ2-1 | . | TRBV7-2 | CASTRAERSYNEQFF | TGTGCCAGCACCCGGGCCGAGCGGAGTTACAATGAGCAGTTCTTC
16 | . | TRBJ2-7 | TRBD2 | TRBV4-1 | CASSQDMFSGSYEQYF | TGCGCCAGCAGCCAAGATATGTTCAGCGGGAGCTACGAGCAGTACTTC
16 | . | TRBJ1-2 | TRBD1 | TRBV7-2 | CASSFTETGVQDGYTF | TGTGCCAGCAGCTTCACTGAGACAGGGGTACAAGATGGCTACACCTTC
15 | . | TRBJ1-3 | . | TRBV9 | CASSVGSGPGNTIYF | TGTGCCAGCAGCGTAGGAAGCGGACCTGGAAACACCATATATTTT
15 | . | TRBJ1-5 | TRBD1 | TRBV7-2 | CASSLEAGGSQPQHF | TGTGCCAGCAGCTTAGAGGCAGGGGGAAGTCAGCCCCAGCATTTT
15 | . | TRBJ2-2 | . | TRBV4-3 | CASSPGLFNTGELFF | TGCGCCAGCAGCCCAGGTCTCTTCAACACCGGGGAGCTGTTTTTT
18 | . | TRBJ2-3 | . | TRBV21-1 | CASGGAYLRGVPTDTQYF | TGTGCCAGCGGTGGTGCGTACTTGCGGGGGGTCCCCACAGATACGCAGTATTTT
14 | . | TRBJ2-3 | . | TRBV5-1 | CASSLLGTTDTQYF | TGCGCCAGCAGCTTGTTAGGGACCACAGATACGCAGTATTTT
15 | . | TRBJ2-1 | . | TRBV7-6 | CASSLGSGKEGEQFF | TGTGCCAGCAGCTTAGGTTCCGGGAAGGAAGGTGAGCAGTTCTTC
15 | . | TRBJ2-1 | TRBD1 | TRBV27 | CASRTGTGAYNEQFF | TGTGCCAGCAGGACCGGGACAGGGGCTTACAATGAGCAGTTCTTC
15 | . | TRBJ2-1 | TRBD2 | TRBV2 | CASSVQRGPGNEQFF | TGTGCCAGCAGTGTTCAGCGGGGGCCGGGAAATGAGCAGTTCTTC
16 | . | TRBJ2-5 | TRBD2 | TRBV7-8 | CASSLGLAGGRETQYF | TGTGCCAGCAGCTTAGGACTAGCGGGGGGCCGGGAGACCCAGTACTTC
13 | . | TRBJ1-2 | TRBD1 | TRBV30 | CAWSVEDRWGYTF | TGTGCCTGGAGTGTAGAGGACAGGTGGGGCTACACCTTC
16 | . | TRBJ1-2 | TRBD1 | TRBV6-5 | CASSYSRTGATGGYTF | TGTGCCAGCAGTTACTCCCGGACAGGGGCCACCGGTGGCTACACCTTC
17 | few | TRBJ2-6 | . | TRBV7-3 | CASSLTATGTGANVLTF | TGTGCCAGCAGCTTAACCGCGACCGGGACTGGGGCCAACGTCCTGACTTTC
15 | . | TRBJ2-1 | TRBD1 | TRBV11-2 | CASSLRTGGYNEQFF | TGTGCCAGCAGCTTACGGACAGGGGGCTACAATGAGCAGTTCTTC
12 | . | TRBJ1-6 | . | TRBV2 | CASRQENSPLHF | TGTGCCAGCAGACAGGAGAATTCACCCCTCCACTTT
15 | once | TRBJ2-2 | TRBD1 | TRBV7-6 | CASSLWTGSDGELFF | TGTGCCAGCAGCTTATGGACAGGGTCTGACGGGGAGCTGTTTTTT
13 | once | TRBJ2-7 | . | TRBV7-8 | CASSLVAEYEQYF | TGTGCCAGCAGCTTAGTCGCTGAGTACGAGCAGTACTTC
15 | . | TRBJ2-5 | . | TRBV7-6 | CASSLIVRVEETQYF | TGTGCCAGCAGCTTAATAGTCCGGGTTGAAGAGACCCAGTACTTC
17 | . | TRBJ2-5 | . | TRBV27 | CASSLFASGTPQETQYF | TGTGCCAGCAGTTTATTTGCCTCCGGGACACCTCAAGAGACCCAGTACTTC
18 | . | TRBJ2-1 | TRBD1 | TRBV18 | CASSPPKRDRQPYNEQFF | TGTGCCAGCTCACCCCCAAAGAGGGACAGGCAGCCCTACAATGAGCAGTTCTTC
16 | . | TRBJ1-2 | . | TRBV5-1 | CASSWGLTGTYYGYTF | TGCGCCAGCAGCTGGGGGCTAACAGGGACTTACTATGGCTACACCTTC
14 | . | TRBJ1-5 | TRBD1 | TRBV6-6 | CASSQGAGNQPQHF | TGTGCCAGCAGTCAGGGGGCTGGCAATCAGCCCCAGCATTTT
16 | once | TRBJ2-2 | TRBD2 | TRBV11-3 | CASSGGLAGGTGELFF | TGTGCCAGCAGCGGGGGACTAGCGGGAGGAACCGGGGAGCTGTTTTTT
11 | . | TRBJ2-6 | . | TRBV6-1 | CASTRANVLTF | TGTGCCAGCACGCGGGCCAACGTCCTGACTTTC
15 | . | TRBJ2-1 | TRBD2 | TRBV13 | CASSRGLAGGYEQFF | TGTGCCAGCAGCCGGGGACTAGCGGGAGGATATGAGCAGTTCTTC
14 | . | TRBJ2-5 | . | TRBV27 | CASSPMTSRETQYF | TGTGCCAGCAGTCCGATGACCAGCAGAGAGACCCAGTACTTC
15 | . | TRBJ2-5 | . | TRBV25-1 | CASSLAGGGQETQYF | TGTGCCAGCTCCCTCGCGGGTGGTGGCCAAGAGACCCAGTACTTC
12 | . | TRBJ1-2 | . | TRBV10-3 | CAISYGKGGYTF | TGTGCCATCAGTTACGGAAAGGGCGGCTACACCTTC
12 | . | TRBJ1-5 | . | TRBV19 | CASSPPRGPQHF | TGTGCCAGTAGTCCCCCGCGGGGGCCCCAGCATTTT
15 | . | TRBJ2-1 | TRBD2 | TRBV5-1 | CASSSPGLSYNEQFF | TGCGCCAGCAGCTCTCCGGGACTATCCTACAATGAGCAGTTCTTC
15 | few | TRBJ1-5 | . | TRBV2 | CASSESGRAAQPQHF | TGTGCCAGCAGTGAATCGGGCAGAGCCGCTCAGCCCCAGCATTTT
16 | . | TRBJ2-3 | TRBD2 | TRBV6-1 | CASSASSGGLTDTQYF | TGTGCCAGCAGTGCCTCTAGCGGGGGACTCACAGATACGCAGTATTTT
17 | . | TRBJ2-3 | TRBD2 | TRBV4-1 | CASSQGLAGIRTDTQYF | TGCGCCAGCAGCCAAGGCTTAGCGGGGATCCGCACAGATACGCAGTATTTT
14 | . | TRBJ1-1 | . | TRBV5-6 | CASTPGGGRTEAFF | TGTGCCAGCACCCCTGGGGGGGGGCGTACTGAAGCTTTCTTT
13 | . | TRBJ1-5 | TRBD1 | TRBV11-2 | CAFGTGGNQPQHF | TGTGCCTTCGGGACAGGAGGCAATCAGCCCCAGCATTTT
14 | few | TRBJ1-6 | . | TRBV6-5 | CASRLNSYNSPLHF | TGTGCCAGCAGACTAAACTCCTATAATTCACCCCTCCACTTT